This T cell receptor (beta chain) was identified during a study of molecular identifiers for immune sequencing clone quantification. Overall study results and limits: Spiked Jurkat TCR RNA equivalent to one cell reportedly surfaced among some 1 million naive cells.

It was with previously described methods and listed TCR primers that bulk TCR libraries were made. TCRdb reanalysed the PCR reads using MiXCR and keeps one entry per CDR3 protein. The data contain about 640,000 distinct CDR3 sequences, about 20% of them singletons. This CDR3 spans 14 amino acids. J lost 4 bases, V lost 5 bases, and 7 bases had no gene match. In germline, CDR1 is DFQATT, CDR2 SNEGSKA (reference sequence). There are many counts of this clonotype. Antigen specificity is unknown. Naive CD8 library inputs spanned roughly 18,000 to 1,000,000 sorted cells and 10%, 30% or 50% RNA. The V call is TRBV20-1, the J call TRBJ2-4; 8 positions agree with TRBD1. The source of this sequence is a human donor in good health. Some libraries in this study had Jurkat cell RNA spiked in. Sequencing was done on a sample of naive CD8+ T cells from blood, with Jurkat cell RNA spiked in. Described subset: FACS-sorted CD8+CD4-CCR7+CD45RA+ naive T cells. CDR3 DNA: TGCAGTGCTTTTCAGGGGGCATTAAAAAACATTCAGTACTTC. Its translation: CSAFQGALKNIQYF.